Shown below are 4 T cell receptor beta chains from a single sample sequenced in a study of blood T cell repertoires in COVID-19. Method: immunoSEQ multiplex PCR; TCRdb's copy keeps in-frame clones and lacks some. Among 200,000 or so clones listed, 82% were seen once. The sequenced sample consisted of peripheral blood. All receptors come from a woman in her 30s with acute or convalescent COVID-19.

The chain recombines TRBV9 with TRBJ2-2, with 9 bases lining up with TRBD2. The CDR3 contains 15 residues. The J segment lost 7 bases and the V segment lost 0 bases, leaving 4 bases of the junction unmatched. CDR1 is SGDLS and CDR2 is YYNGEE in the germline V gene. In nucleotides, the CDR3 is TGTGCCAGCAGCGTAGGCGGAGCGGGAGGCGGGGAGCTGTTTTTT. Translating it yields CASSVGGAGGGELFF.

The genes are TRBV28 and TRBJ1-1; D uncertain. Germline V gene data show CDR1 as MDHEN and CDR2 as SYDVKM. V was trimmed by 8 bases and J by 4 bases, leaving 23 bases between them. The length of the CDR3 is 16 residues. As DNA, the CDR3 is TGTGCCAGCTATTGGGCGGGCATGATTAAGGGCACTGAAGCTTTCTTT. Translated: CASYWAGMIKGTEAFF.

The chain is built from TRBV10-3 and TRBJ1-4; D remains ambiguous. Trimming left V 2 bases short and J 6 bases short, with 10 bases between. Germline V gives CDR1 ENHRY, CDR2 SYGVKD. CDR3 size: 14 residues. CDR3 coding DNA: TGTGCCATCAGTGAGCGGGGAGGCGATGAAAAACTGTTTTTT. It translates to CAISERGGDEKLFF.

This chain connects TRBV7-9 to TRBJ1-2; 7 nucleotides line up with TRBD1. Germline V gene data show CDR1 as SEHNR and CDR2 as FQNEAQ (reference sequence). J gave up 7 bases and V 5 bases, and 4 bases lay outside the gene matches. This CDR3 contains 12 residues. Here the CDR3 DNA reads TGTGCCAGCAGCACGGGACAGCGTGGCTACACCTTC. It yields the protein CASSTGQRGYTF.